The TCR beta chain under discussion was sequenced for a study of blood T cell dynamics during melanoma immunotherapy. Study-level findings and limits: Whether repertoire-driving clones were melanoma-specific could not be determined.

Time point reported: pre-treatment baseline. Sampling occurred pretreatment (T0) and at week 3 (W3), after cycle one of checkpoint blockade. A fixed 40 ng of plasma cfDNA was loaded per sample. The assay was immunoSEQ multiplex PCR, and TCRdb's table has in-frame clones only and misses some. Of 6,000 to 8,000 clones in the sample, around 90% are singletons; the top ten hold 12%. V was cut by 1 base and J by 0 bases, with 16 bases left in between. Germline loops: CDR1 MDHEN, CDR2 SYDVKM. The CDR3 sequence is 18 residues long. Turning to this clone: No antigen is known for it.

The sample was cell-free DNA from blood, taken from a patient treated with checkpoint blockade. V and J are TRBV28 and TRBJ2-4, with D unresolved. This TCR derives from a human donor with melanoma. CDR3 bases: TGTGCCAGCAGTTTATCCGGCCCATCAGGAGCAGCCAAAAACATTCAGTACTTC. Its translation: CASSLSGPSGAAKNIQYF. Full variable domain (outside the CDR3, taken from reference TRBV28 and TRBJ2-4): DVKVTQSSRYLVKRTGEKVFLECVQDMDHENMFWYRQDPGLGLRLIYFSYDVKMKEKGDIPEGYSVSREKKERFSLILESASTNQTSMYLCASSLSGPSGAAKNIQYFGAGTRLSVL.